Included here is one T cell receptor (beta chain) sequence, with context. Its antigen remains unidentified. Peripheral blood samples of 9.5 to 10 milliliters were drawn from each donor. Germline CDR1 and CDR2: SGHAT and FQNNGV. The CDR3 has 15 residues. V lost 5 bases, J lost 6 bases, and 8 bases stayed unmatched. Using a J-beta primer mix together with a sample-barcoded 5' primer, a second PCR was run for roughly 6 to 12 cycles. Each cDNA was tagged by a template-switch adaptor containing 12 random nucleotides. One entry per CDR3 protein results from TCRdb running MiXCR on the 5' RACE reads. The sample holds around 1,600,000 distinct CDR3 sequences; around 40% are singletons and the top ten take around 4%. This sample was included in a study of blood T cells in healthy people across ages. General study results and limits: Both higher diversity and more naive CD4+ cells marked long-lived donors when set against aged donors.

Sequenced input: blood. This TCR came from a woman under 30 in good health. V usage is TRBV11-2 and J usage is TRBJ1-4; 8 bases agree with TRBD1. This chain's CDR3 is CASSPLGTGYEKLFF. The DNA of the CDR3 is TGTGCCAGCAGCCCCTTAGGGACAGGCTATGAAAAACTGTTTTTT.